This TCR beta chain came from a study of cytomegalovirus exposure and HLA in healthy donors. Findings and limits, study-wide: Later on, a genetic analysis was performed. It linked a missense variant in DCLRE1C with V- and J-gene trimming of TCR beta. It was confirmed in vitro that a few of the CMV-associated chains were specific for CMV antigens. Segments of the TCR beta V type were, in most cases, productive about 87% or about 30% of the time in an earlier analysis.

The CDR3 contains 17 residues. Trimming removed 2 bases from V and 9 bases from J; junction bases left unmatched: 13. Germline V gives CDR1 SGHVS, CDR2 FNYEAQ. Primers for the PCR totalled 60 Vbeta and 13 Jbeta. The assay was immunoSEQ multiplex PCR, and TCRdb's table has in-frame clones only and misses some. This sample has roughly 130,000 clones, with around 83% found just once. A word on this clone: Its cognate antigen is unknown.

This clonotype was sampled from a woman aged 18-29 years in good health and CMV-seropositive. This chain uses TRBV7-6 with TRBJ2-1, with 10 positions matching TRBD1. Sequencing input: PBMCs. CDR3 DNA: TGTGCCAGCAGCTTATCCCCTGGGGACAGGGGATGGGGTGAGCAGTTCTTC. It yields the protein CASSLSPGDRGWGEQFF. Full variable domain (outside the CDR3, taken from reference TRBV7-6 and TRBJ2-1): GAGVSQSPRYKVTKRGQDVALRCDPISGHVSLYWYRQALGQGPEFLTYFNYEAQQDKSGLPNDRFSAERPEGSISTLTIQRTEQRDSAMYRCASSLSPGDRGWGEQFFGPGTRLTVL.